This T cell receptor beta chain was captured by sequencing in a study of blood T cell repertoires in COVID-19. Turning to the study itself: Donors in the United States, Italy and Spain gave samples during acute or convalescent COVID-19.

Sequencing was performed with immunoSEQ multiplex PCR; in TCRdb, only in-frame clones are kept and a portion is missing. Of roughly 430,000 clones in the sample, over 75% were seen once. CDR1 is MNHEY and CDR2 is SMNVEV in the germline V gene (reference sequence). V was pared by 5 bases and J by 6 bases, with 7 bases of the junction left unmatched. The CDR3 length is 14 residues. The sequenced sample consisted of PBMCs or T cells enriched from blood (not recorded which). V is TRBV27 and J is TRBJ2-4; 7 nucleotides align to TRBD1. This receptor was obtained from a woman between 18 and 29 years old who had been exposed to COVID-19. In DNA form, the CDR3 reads TGTGCCAGCAGTCCTAGGACAGGCGTAAACATTCAGTACTTC. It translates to CASSPRTGVNIQYF.